Below are 4 T cell receptor beta chains sequenced from a single sample in a study of CD8 T cells in ankylosing spondylitis. General study points: Seven to nine highly homologous variants formed a TCR beta motif that appeared characteristic of ankylosing spondylitis blood.

Which antigens these TCRs recognize remains unknown. TCRdb analysed the 5' RACE reads with MiXCR anew, one entry per CDR3 protein. The sample lists a few hundred thousand distinct CDR3 sequences; about 13% were seen once. The sample was blood, either unsorted or a sorted T cell fraction (not recorded which). These receptors were taken from a male donor with ankylosing spondylitis.

The J gene is TRBJ1-1, the V gene TRBV7-9; D gene unclear. Germline CDR1 reads SEHNR; CDR2 reads FQNEAQ (reference sequence). The V gene lost 3 bases and the J gene lost 4 bases, with 9 bases spanning the gap. This CDR3 contains 13 residues. The CDR3 here is CASSLDGVTEAFF. CDR3 coding DNA: TGTGCCAGCAGCTTGGACGGTGTCACTGAAGCTTTCTTT.

In its sample, this clonotype was seen a few times. The chain couples TRBV7-9 to TRBJ2-5, with D maybe TRBD2 (6 bases). Germline values: CDR1 SEHNR, CDR2 FQNEAQ (reference sequence). The V end lost 5 bases, the J end lost 4 bases, and 20 bases lay between the germline ends. The CDR3 is made up of 16 amino acids. The CDR3 region has the DNA TGTGCCAGCAGCCCCGCGGCGGGACGGATTTCAGAGACCCAGTACTTC. Translating it yields CASSPAAGRISETQYF.

This clonotype came up many times. The genes are TRBV20-1 and TRBJ2-5; D remains unclear. This CDR3 is built from 12 residues. Germline CDR1 reads DFQATT; CDR2 reads SNEGSKA (reference sequence). The V gene lost 3 bases and the J gene lost 1 base, with 6 bases spanning the gap. The CDR3 DNA sequence: TGCAGTGCTAGTCCAGCCCAAGAGACCCAGTACTTC. It specifies CSASPAQETQYF.

This clonotype has a count of ten or more. The V call is TRBV7-2, the J call TRBJ2-7; 10 bases align to TRBD2. The germline V gene encodes CDR1 SGHTA and CDR2 FQGNSA. V dropped 7 bases and J dropped 3; count of bases not matched to a gene: 3. The CDR3 sequence is 13 residues long. The CDR3 nucleotides read TGTGCCAGCACTCGGACTAGCGGCTACGAGCAGTACTTC. This translates into CASTRTSGYEQYF. The complete variable domain, with remaining parts taken from reference TRBV7-2 and TRBJ2-7, reads GAGVSQSPSNKVTEKGKDVELRCDPISGHTALYWYRQSLGQGLEFLIYFQGNSAPDKSGLPSDRFSAERTGGSVSTLTIQRTQQEDSAVYLCASTRTSGYEQYFGPGTRLTVT.